A selection of T cell receptor beta chains follows, all from one sample in a study of T cells after yellow fever vaccination. A single record per CDR3 protein comes from TCRdb applying MiXCR to the 5' RACE reads. Of 200,000 to 250,000 distinct CDR3 sequences listed, 6.9% are singletons. The sequenced sample was CD4+ T cells sorted from PBMCs, obtained 15 days after the yellow fever booster vaccination. These receptors all stem from a young man who received the YFV17D yellow fever vaccine. Each CDR3 is given with its conserved first and last residue. The D gene is left open where the match is weak. Some rows have no size entry. The others give once, few or many, or a class for an expanded clone.

abundance	v_gene	j_gene	d_gene	CDR3aa	CDR3nt
-	TRBV5-6	TRBJ2-3	-	CASSLGLYTDTQYF	TGTGCCAGCAGCTTGGGACTATACACAGATACGCAGTATTTT
few	TRBV20-1	TRBJ1-1	-	CSGQALGTQEAFF	TGCAGTGGACAGGCGTTAGGTACACAGGAAGCTTTCTTT
many	TRBV6-2/TRBV6-3	TRBJ2-7	TRBD2	CASTLAGGGEQYF	TGTGCCAGCACACTAGCGGGAGGAGGCGAGCAGTACTTC
few	TRBV7-2	TRBJ2-1	-	CASSSGPPQFNEQFF	TGTGCCAGCAGCTCCGGACCTCCGCAGTTCAATGAGCAGTTCTTC
few	TRBV2	TRBJ2-2	-	CASNLMDWHGELFF	TGTGCCAGCAACCTGATGGACTGGCACGGGGAGCTGTTTTTT
many	TRBV7-2	TRBJ2-1	-	CASSPRPGVYEQFF	TGTGCCAGCAGCCCCCGACCGGGTGTGTATGAGCAGTTCTTC
many	TRBV7-2	TRBJ2-3	-	CASSRVGRATDTQYF	TGTGCCAGCAGCCGGGTAGGACGGGCCACAGATACGCAGTATTTT
few	TRBV5-4	TRBJ2-5	-	CASSLSVNRETQYF	TGTGCCAGCAGCTTGTCAGTAAATCGCGAGACCCAGTACTTC
few	TRBV30	TRBJ2-5	TRBD2	CAWRDPLAGVETQYF	TGTGCCTGGAGGGACCCCCTAGCGGGAGTTGAGACCCAGTACTTC
few	TRBV11-2	TRBJ2-7	TRBD1	CASSLAGQTYEQYF	TGTGCCAGCAGCTTAGCGGGACAGACTTACGAGCAGTACTTC
few	TRBV5-5	TRBJ1-2	-	CASNREGGSGYTF	TGTGCCAGCAACAGGGAGGGGGGATCTGGCTACACCTTC
-	TRBV6-5	TRBJ2-2	TRBD1	CASSYPPGQGAGELFF	TGTGCCAGCAGTTACCCGCCGGGACAGGGGGCCGGGGAGCTGTTTTTT
few	TRBV12-3/TRBV12-4	TRBJ2-3	-	CASSMRVTDTQYF	TGTGCCAGCAGTATGAGGGTAACAGATACGCAGTATTTT
-	TRBV13	TRBJ2-7	-	CASSSGNTYEQYF	TGTGCCAGCAGCTCCGGTAATACCTACGAGCAGTACTTC
few	TRBV10-3	TRBJ2-3	TRBD2	CAISEAGHTDTQYF	TGTGCCATCAGTGAAGCGGGGCACACAGATACGCAGTATTTT
few	TRBV7-2	TRBJ2-6	TRBD1	CASSFGTGGPGANVLTF	TGTGCCAGCAGCTTCGGGACAGGGGGCCCTGGGGCCAACGTCCTGACTTTC
-	TRBV4-2	TRBJ2-1	-	CASSQDWGEAYNEQFF	TGTGCCAGCAGCCAAGATTGGGGCGAGGCCTACAATGAGCAGTTCTTC
-	TRBV19	TRBJ2-7	-	CASSISGGPYEQYF	TGTGCCAGTAGTATTTCTGGGGGGCCTTACGAGCAGTACTTC
many	TRBV7-3	TRBJ2-5	TRBD2	CASSLRLAGGETQYF	TGTGCCAGCAGCTTAAGGCTAGCGGGAGGCGAGACCCAGTACTTC
few	TRBV20-1	TRBJ1-5	-	CSAFTRYESQPQHF	TGCAGTGCTTTCACACGTTATGAAAGTCAGCCCCAGCATTTT
few	TRBV29-1	TRBJ2-7	-	CSVRQVTYEQYF	TGCAGCGTTCGACAGGTAACCTACGAGCAGTACTTC
-	TRBV7-9	TRBJ2-1	-	CASSLAEAWDEQFF	TGTGCCAGCAGCTTAGCAGAGGCTTGGGATGAGCAGTTCTTC
few	TRBV29-1	TRBJ2-7	-	CSVEDKGSNAYEQYF	TGCAGCGTTGAAGATAAGGGGTCTAATGCCTACGAGCAGTACTTC
-	TRBV4-2	TRBJ2-7	TRBD2	CASSQEVVGLGSHEQYF	TGTGCCAGCAGCCAAGAAGTTGTGGGACTAGGTTCCCACGAGCAGTACTTC
-	TRBV29-1	TRBJ2-1	TRBD2	CSVSSAGGPYNEQFF	TGCAGCGTTAGTTCAGCGGGAGGCCCCTACAATGAGCAGTTCTTC
few	TRBV7-2	TRBJ1-2	-	CASSLGGGLSYGYTF	TGTGCCAGCAGCTTAGGCGGAGGGCTTAGCTATGGCTACACCTTC
few	TRBV10-3	TRBJ2-3	-	CAIGEGLSPDTQYF	TGTGCCATCGGCGAGGGCCTTTCCCCAGATACGCAGTATTTT
many	TRBV7-6	TRBJ2-7	TRBD1	CASSLDDRGYEQYF	TGTGCCAGCAGCTTAGACGACAGGGGCTACGAGCAGTACTTC
few	TRBV6-1	TRBJ2-1	TRBD2	CASSDSGGDNEQFF	TGTGCCAGCAGCGACAGCGGGGGGGACAATGAGCAGTTCTTC
-	TRBV14	TRBJ2-7	-	CASSQRLYEQYF	TGTGCCAGCAGCCAGAGGCTCTACGAGCAGTACTTC
many	TRBV20-1	TRBJ2-7	TRBD1	CSARVPDRGYEQYF	TGCAGTGCTAGAGTCCCGGACAGGGGCTACGAGCAGTACTTC
few	TRBV7-9	TRBJ1-2	-	CASSLDPGGGGYTF	TGTGCCAGCAGCTTAGACCCTGGGGGTGGCGGCTACACCTTC
many	TRBV20-1	TRBJ2-1	TRBD2	CSAGDGTSGSLVEQFF	TGCAGTGCTGGGGACGGGACTAGCGGGAGTTTGGTTGAGCAGTTCTTC
few	TRBV20-1	TRBJ1-4	-	CSASSGTNEKLFF	TGCAGTGCTAGTTCAGGCACTAATGAAAAACTGTTTTTT
-	TRBV6-1	TRBJ2-7	-	CASSRLPTSLSHEQYF	TGTGCCAGCAGCAGACTACCGACTAGTCTGTCCCACGAGCAGTACTTC
few	TRBV20-1	TRBJ2-7	-	CSARRSYEQYF	TGCAGTGCTAGGCGCTCCTACGAGCAGTACTTC
-	TRBV7-2	TRBJ2-7	-	CASSLAPMGEQYF	TGTGCCAGCAGCTTAGCCCCCATGGGGGAGCAGTACTTC
-	TRBV5-6	TRBJ2-5	-	CASSGASFNGETQYF	TGTGCCAGCAGCGGAGCTAGTTTCAATGGAGAGACCCAGTACTTC
many	TRBV12-3/TRBV12-4	TRBJ1-3	-	CASTQGSGNTIYF	TGTGCCAGCACTCAGGGATCTGGAAACACCATATATTTT
many	TRBV7-2	TRBJ2-1	TRBD1	CASSPGGLYNEQFF	TGTGCCAGCAGCCCAGGGGGTCTCTACAATGAGCAGTTCTTC
many	TRBV3-1	TRBJ2-2	-	CASSQGVGARTGELFF	TGTGCCAGCAGCCAAGGAGTGGGAGCTAGGACCGGGGAGCTGTTTTTT
few	TRBV12-3/TRBV12-4	TRBJ2-5	-	CASSNGIMGETQYF	TGTGCCAGCAGTAACGGGATCATGGGAGAGACCCAGTACTTC
-	TRBV5-1	TRBJ2-7	TRBD2	CASSLVPSGSSEEQYF	TGCGCCAGCAGCTTGGTGCCTAGCGGGAGCTCAGAGGAGCAGTACTTC
-	TRBV20-1	TRBJ1-5	-	CSARDVGRMQPQHF	TGCAGTGCTAGAGATGTGGGGAGGATGCAGCCCCAGCATTTT
few	TRBV14	TRBJ2-1	-	CASSPFYNEQFF	TGTGCCAGCAGCCCTTTCTACAATGAGCAGTTCTTC
-	TRBV7-2	TRBJ2-6	-	CASSPGHFSGANVLTF	TGTGCCAGCAGCCCCGGACACTTCTCTGGGGCCAACGTCCTGACTTTC
many	TRBV6-5	TRBJ1-4	-	CASSYKGGGVEKLFF	TGTGCCAGCAGTTACAAGGGAGGGGGGGTTGAAAAACTGTTTTTT
few	TRBV18	TRBJ2-7	TRBD2	CASSPPNSGSSYEQYF	TGTGCCAGCTCACCACCGAATAGCGGGAGCTCCTACGAGCAGTACTTC
few	TRBV5-4	TRBJ2-7	-	CASSSQLGGEQYF	TGTGCCAGCAGCTCCCAGTTGGGTGGCGAGCAGTACTTC
few	TRBV15	TRBJ1-6	-	CATSRDPGGGSPLHF	TGTGCCACCAGCAGGGACCCGGGGGGAGGGTCACCCCTCCACTTT